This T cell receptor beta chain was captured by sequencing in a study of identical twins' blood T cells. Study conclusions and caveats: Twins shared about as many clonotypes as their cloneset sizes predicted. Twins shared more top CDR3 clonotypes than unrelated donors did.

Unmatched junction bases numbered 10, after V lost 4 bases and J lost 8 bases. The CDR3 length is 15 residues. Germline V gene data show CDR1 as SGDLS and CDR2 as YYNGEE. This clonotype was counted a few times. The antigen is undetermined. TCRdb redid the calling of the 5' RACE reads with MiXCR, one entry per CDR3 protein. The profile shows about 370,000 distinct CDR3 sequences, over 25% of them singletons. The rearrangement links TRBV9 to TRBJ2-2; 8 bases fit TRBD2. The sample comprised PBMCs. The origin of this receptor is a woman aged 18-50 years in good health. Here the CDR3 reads CASSLTGRAPGELFF. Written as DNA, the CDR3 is TGTGCCAGCAGCCTTACCGGGAGGGCCCCGGGGGAGCTGTTTTTT.